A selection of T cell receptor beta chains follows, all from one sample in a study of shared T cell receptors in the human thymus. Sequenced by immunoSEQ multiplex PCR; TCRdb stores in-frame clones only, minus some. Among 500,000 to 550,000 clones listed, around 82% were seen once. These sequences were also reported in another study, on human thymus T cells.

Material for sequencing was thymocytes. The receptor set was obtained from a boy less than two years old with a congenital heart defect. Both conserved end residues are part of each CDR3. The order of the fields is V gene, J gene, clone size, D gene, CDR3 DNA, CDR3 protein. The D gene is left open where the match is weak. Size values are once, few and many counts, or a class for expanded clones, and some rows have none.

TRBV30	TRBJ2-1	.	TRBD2	TGTGCCTGGAGTCCCCAGGACCACGCGAGTGCGCGCGGGAGATACAATGAGCAGTTCTTC	CAWSPQDHASARGRYNEQFF
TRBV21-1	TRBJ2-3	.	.	TGTGCCAGCAGCAAAGGGAGCGGGAGGTCCACAGATACGCAGTATTTT	CASSKGSGRSTDTQYF
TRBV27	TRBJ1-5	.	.	TGTGCCAGCAGTTTTGGGCCAGTTCACAATAGCAATCAGCCCCAGCATTTT	CASSFGPVHNSNQPQHF
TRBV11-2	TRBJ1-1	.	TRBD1	TGTGCCAGCAGCCCTTGGACAGGGGGCTTCGGTACTGAAGCTTTCTTT	CASSPWTGGFGTEAFF
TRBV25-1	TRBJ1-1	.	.	TGTGCCAGCAGTCCCGATGGGGAGGGTGAAGCTTTCTTT	CASSPDGEGEAFF
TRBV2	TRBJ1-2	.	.	TGTGCCAGCAGTTTGGACAGTCCCTCCAGCTATGGCTACACCTTC	CASSLDSPSSYGYTF
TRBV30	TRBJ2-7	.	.	TGTGCCTGGAGTGCCTCTACAGACAGATACGAGCAGTACTTC	CAWSASTDRYEQYF
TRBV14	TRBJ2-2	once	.	TGTGCCAGCAGCCAAGTTAGTCAAAAGAGAAACACCGGGGAGCTGTTTTTT	CASSQVSQKRNTGELFF
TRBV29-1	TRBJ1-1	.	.	TGCAGCGTTGTCCTACTTCAGGGCAGCACTGAAGCTTTCTTT	CSVVLLQGSTEAFF
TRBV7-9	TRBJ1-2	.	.	TGTGCCAGCAGCAAACCCAGGAATGGCTACACCTTC	CASSKPRNGYTF
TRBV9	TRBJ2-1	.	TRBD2	TGTGCCAGCAGCGTAGGGGTAGGGCGGGAGACCCACAATGAGCAGTTCTTC	CASSVGVGRETHNEQFF
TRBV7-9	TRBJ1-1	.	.	TGTGCCAGCAGCACCAGCCACCAGCGGGGCGGCACTGAAGCTTTCTTT	CASSTSHQRGGTEAFF
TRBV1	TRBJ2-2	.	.	TGCACCAGCAGCCCCAACCCCCGGCTAGCGGGGCACACCGGGGAGCTGTTTTTT	CTSSPNPRLAGHTGELFF
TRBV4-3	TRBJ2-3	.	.	TGCGCCAGCAGCCAAGATACCCGGTTGGTAGCGGAGAGGATGGATACGCAGTATTTT	CASSQDTRLVAERMDTQYF
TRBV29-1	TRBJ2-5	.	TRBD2	TGCAGCGTTCTGCTTCGGCTAGCGGGAGAGACCCAGTACTTC	CSVLLRLAGETQYF
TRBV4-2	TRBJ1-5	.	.	TGTGCCAGCAGCCAACCAGGAGGCCAGCCCCAGCATTTT	CASSQPGGQPQHF
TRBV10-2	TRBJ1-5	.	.	TGCGCCAGCAGTCCCAGGCTGGTTAGCAATCAGCCCCAGCATTTT	CASSPRLVSNQPQHF
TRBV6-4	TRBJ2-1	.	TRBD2	TGTGCCAGCAGCCGCGGGAGGTCCTACAATGAGCAGTTCTTC	CASSRGRSYNEQFF
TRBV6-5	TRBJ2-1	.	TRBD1	TGTGCCAGCAGTTACCGAGACAGGGGACGGGACAATGAGCAGTTCTTC	CASSYRDRGRDNEQFF
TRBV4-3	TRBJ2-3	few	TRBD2	TGCGCCAGCAGCCCCCAGGGAGGGGATAGCACAGATACGCAGTATTTT	CASSPQGGDSTDTQYF
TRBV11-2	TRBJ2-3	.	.	TGTGCCAGCAGCTTAGATTCGACAGAACAGTATTTT	CASSLDSTEQYF
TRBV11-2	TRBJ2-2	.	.	TGTGCCAGCAGCTCAGGGACCGGGGAGCTGTTTTTT	CASSSGTGELFF
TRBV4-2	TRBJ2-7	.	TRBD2	TGTGCCAGCAGGGCGACTAGCGGGAGGTCGGAGGGGGGACTCTACGAGCAGTACTTC	CASRATSGRSEGGLYEQYF
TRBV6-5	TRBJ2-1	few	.	TGTGCCAGCAGAAGGGGGAGCGATGAGCAGTTCTTC	CASRRGSDEQFF
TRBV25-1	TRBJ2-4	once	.	TGTGCCAGCAGTGAAAGGAGGGGTCAGGCCAAAAACATTCAGTACTTC	CASSERRGQAKNIQYF
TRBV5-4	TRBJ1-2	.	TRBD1	TGTGCCAGCAGCTTGGGACAGGGCGTGAGCTATGGCTACACCTTC	CASSLGQGVSYGYTF
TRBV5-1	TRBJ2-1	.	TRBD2	TGCGCCAGCAGCTCAGCCCCGGGACTAGCGGACAATGAGCAGTTCTTC	CASSSAPGLADNEQFF
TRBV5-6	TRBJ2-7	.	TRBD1	TGTGCCAGCAGCCCGAGATTTCCCGGGACAGGGACCGTCGAGCAGTACTTC	CASSPRFPGTGTVEQYF
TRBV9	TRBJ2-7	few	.	TGTGCCAGCAGCGCCCAGCCGGGGAGCTCCTACGAGCAGTACTTC	CASSAQPGSSYEQYF
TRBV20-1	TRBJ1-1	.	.	TGCAGTGCCCCCGCGGGGGGTGAAGCTTTCTTT	CSAPAGGEAFF
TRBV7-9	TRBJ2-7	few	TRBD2	TGTGCCAGCAGCTTGTGGCGAGCGGGAGGGCTTTACGAGCAGTACTTC	CASSLWRAGGLYEQYF
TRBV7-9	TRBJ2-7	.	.	TGTGCCAGCAGTTTCAAACTACCACCCTACGAGCAGTACTTC	CASSFKLPPYEQYF
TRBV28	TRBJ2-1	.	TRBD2	TGTGCCAGCAGTGCACTACTAGCGGCTTCCTACAATGAGCAGTTCTTC	CASSALLAASYNEQFF
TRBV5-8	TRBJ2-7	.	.	TGTGCCAGCACCATAACCAGGGTCACCTACGAGCAGTACTTC	CASTITRVTYEQYF
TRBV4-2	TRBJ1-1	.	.	TGTGCCAGCAGCCAAGATCGGGAGGTGATGAACACTGAAGCTTTCTTT	CASSQDREVMNTEAFF
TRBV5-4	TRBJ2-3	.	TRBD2	TGTGCCAGCAGCGGTGAGACTAGCGGGAGGCACACAGATACGCAGTATTTT	CASSGETSGRHTDTQYF
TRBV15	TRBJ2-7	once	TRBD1	TGTGCCACCAGCAGCGAGGGCCGCCCAGCAGAGGTCTGGGCGAAGACAGGGGGATCCTACGAGCAGTACTTC	CATSSEGRPAEVWAKTGGSYEQYF
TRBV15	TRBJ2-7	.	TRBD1	TGTGCCACCAGCAGAGAGCGGGACAGGGGGGTCCCCTACGAGCAGTACTTC	CATSRERDRGVPYEQYF
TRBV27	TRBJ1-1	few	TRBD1	TGTGCCAGCAGTCCGAGTCCCCGACAGGGGGCAAAGGACACTGAAGCTTTCTTT	CASSPSPRQGAKDTEAFF
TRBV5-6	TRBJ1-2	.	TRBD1	TGTGCCAGCAGCCTTGCCGGGACAGCAATTTATGGCTACACCTTC	CASSLAGTAIYGYTF
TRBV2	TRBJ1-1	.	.	TGTGCCAGCAGTGAAGGGGCAGGGAGGGACACTGAAGCTTTCTTT	CASSEGAGRDTEAFF
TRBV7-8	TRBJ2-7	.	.	TGTGCCAGCAGCTTAGTACCTTCCGGAGATGGCCACGAGCAGTACTTC	CASSLVPSGDGHEQYF
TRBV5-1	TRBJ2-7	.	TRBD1	TGCGCCAGCAGCTTGGACAGGGGGCTTGGCGAGCAGTACTTC	CASSLDRGLGEQYF
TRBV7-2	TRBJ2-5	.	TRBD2	TGTGCCAGCAGCGCGGAGCGGGGGCCCAAGGAGACCCAGTACTTC	CASSAERGPKETQYF
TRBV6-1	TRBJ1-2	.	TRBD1	TGTGCCAGCAGTAGAGGGGACAGGGGTCGTGGCTACACCTTC	CASSRGDRGRGYTF
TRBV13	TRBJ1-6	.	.	TGTGCCAGCAGCTTAGCACAGGGTCTTTCACCCCTCCACTTT	CASSLAQGLSPLHF
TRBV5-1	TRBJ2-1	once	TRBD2	TGCGCCAGCAGCTTGTTTTGGCTAGCGGGGGGGGCCTACAATGAGCAGTTCTTC	CASSLFWLAGGAYNEQFF
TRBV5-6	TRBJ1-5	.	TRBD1	TGTGCCAGCAGCAAGGGACAGGGTGTAGGCAATCAGCCCCAGCATTTT	CASSKGQGVGNQPQHF
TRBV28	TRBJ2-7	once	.	TGTGCCAGCAGTTTAGCGGCGGGGTCCTACGAGCAGTACTTC	CASSLAAGSYEQYF
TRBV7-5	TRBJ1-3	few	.	TGTGCCAGAAGCTTAATTGTCCAGGGGCCCCGCTCTCCAATCTCTGGAAACACCATATATTTT	CARSLIVQGPRSPISGNTIYF
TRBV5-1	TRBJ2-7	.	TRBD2	TGCGCCAGCAGCGGGGGAGGGCCAGCCTACGAGCAGTACTTC	CASSGGGPAYEQYF
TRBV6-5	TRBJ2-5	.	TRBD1	TGTGCCAGCAGCCAGGGACAGAGAGAGACCCAGTACTTC	CASSQGQRETQYF
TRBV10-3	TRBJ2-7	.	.	TGTGCCATCGGGGAGGGCTGGGACAGGTCCTACGAGCAGTACTTC	CAIGEGWDRSYEQYF
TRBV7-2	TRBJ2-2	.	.	TGTGCCAGCAGCTTGTCGGGAGGGGGCGCCGGGGAGCTGTTTTTT	CASSLSGGGAGELFF
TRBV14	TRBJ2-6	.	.	TGTGCCAGCAGCCAAGAGGACTCCTGGGCTGGCTCTGGGGCCAACGTCCTGACTTTC	CASSQEDSWAGSGANVLTF